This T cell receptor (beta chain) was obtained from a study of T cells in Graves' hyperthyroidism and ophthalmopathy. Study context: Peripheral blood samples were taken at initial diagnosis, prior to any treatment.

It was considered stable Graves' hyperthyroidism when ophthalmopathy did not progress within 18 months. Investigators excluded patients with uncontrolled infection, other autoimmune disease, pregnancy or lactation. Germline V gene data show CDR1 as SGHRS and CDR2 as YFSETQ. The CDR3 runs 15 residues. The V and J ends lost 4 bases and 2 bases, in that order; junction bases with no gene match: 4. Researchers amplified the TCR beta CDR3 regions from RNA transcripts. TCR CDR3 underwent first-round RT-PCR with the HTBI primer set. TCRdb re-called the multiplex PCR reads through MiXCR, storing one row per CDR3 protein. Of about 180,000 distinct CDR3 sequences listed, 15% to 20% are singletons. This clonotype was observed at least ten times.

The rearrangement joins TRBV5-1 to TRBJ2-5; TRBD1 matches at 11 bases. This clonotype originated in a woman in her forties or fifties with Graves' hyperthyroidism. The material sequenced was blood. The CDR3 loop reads CASSPWDRGQETQYF. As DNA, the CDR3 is TGCGCCAGCAGCCCCTGGGACAGGGGGCAAGAGACCCAGTACTTC.